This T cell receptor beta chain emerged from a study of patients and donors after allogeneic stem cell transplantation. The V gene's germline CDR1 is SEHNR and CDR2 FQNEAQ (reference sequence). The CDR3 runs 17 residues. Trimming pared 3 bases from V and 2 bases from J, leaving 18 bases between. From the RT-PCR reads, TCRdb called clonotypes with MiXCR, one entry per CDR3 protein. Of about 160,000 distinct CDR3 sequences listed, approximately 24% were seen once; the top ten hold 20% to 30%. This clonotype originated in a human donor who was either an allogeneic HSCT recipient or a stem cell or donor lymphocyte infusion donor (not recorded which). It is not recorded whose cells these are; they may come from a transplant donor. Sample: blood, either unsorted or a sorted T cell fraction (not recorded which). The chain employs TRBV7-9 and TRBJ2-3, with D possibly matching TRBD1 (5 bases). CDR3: CASSFAEDKFATDTQYF. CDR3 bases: TGTGCCAGCAGCTTCGCCGAGGACAAGTTCGCCACAGATACGCAGTATTTT. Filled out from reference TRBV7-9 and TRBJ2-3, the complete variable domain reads DTGVSQNPRHKITKRGQNVTFRCDPISEHNRLYWYRQTLGQGPEFLTYFQNEAQLEKSRLLSDRFSAERPKGSFSTLEIQRTEQGDSAMYLCASSFAEDKFATDTQYFGPGTRLTVL.